A single sample gave rise to the 3 T cell receptor beta chains below, sequenced in a study of tumor and adjacent non-tumor tissue in lung cancer. Three rounds of nested PCR, following a modified ARM-PCR protocol, produced the TCRbeta library. MiXCR was run by TCRdb on the multiplex PCR reads, yielding one entry per CDR3 protein. The sample gives 80,000 to 100,000 distinct CDR3 sequences, 80% of which show up once; roughly 29% is in the top ten. This sample's RNA came from whole unsorted tissue. This non-tumor lung sample came from over 3 cm beyond the tumor edge. Specimen: distant non-tumor lung tissue. These receptors all come from a man in his fifties or sixties with small cell lung cancer.

A note on this clonotype: Given a much more abundant clone one base away, this may be a read error. The gene calls are TRBV2 and TRBJ2-5; D remains ambiguous. Looked up from germline, CDR1 is SNHLY and CDR2 is FYNNEI. The CDR3 loop spans 14 amino acids. Trimming took off 10 bases at V and 3 bases at J, with 18 bases between the two ends. CDR3 coding DNA: TGTGCCACCATAACTTTTGGACGGGAAGAGACCCAGTACTTC. Amino acid sequence: CATITFGREETQYF. Together with reference TRBV2 and TRBJ2-5, the CDR3 gives the full variable domain: EPEVTQTPSHQVTQMGQEVILRCVPISNHLYFYWYRQILGQKVEFLVSFYNNEISEKSEIFDDQFSVERPDGSNFTLKIRSTKLEDSAMYFCATITFGREETQYFGPGTRLLVL.

With respect to this clonotype: A read error may produce the germline difference seen at one junction end. V gene TRBV12-3 or TRBV12-4 combines with J gene TRBJ2-5; D is unclear. The CDR3 loop spans 12 amino acids. CDR3 DNA sequence: TGTGTCAGCGAACAGAACCAAGAGACCCAGTACTTC. Its translation: CVSEQNQETQYF.

J is TRBJ2-5 and V is TRBV12-3 or TRBV12-4, with D perhaps assigned TRBD1 or TRBD2 (5 bases each). The CDR3 consists of 16 residues. V was pared by 5 bases and J by 4 bases, with 20 bases between. CDR3 nucleotides: TGTGCCAGCAGTGTCAGCACTGGAACAGGAGGAGAGACCCAGTACTTC. Translating gives CASSVSTGTGGETQYF.